Listed below are T cell receptor beta chains from one sample, sequenced in a study of cytomegalovirus exposure and HLA in healthy donors. Clones were read by immunoSEQ multiplex PCR, and TCRdb kept only the in-frame ones, dropping some. This sample has over 100,000 clones; over 75% occur once, and the top ten carry about 6%. Sample: PBMCs. The receptors come from a young woman in good health and CMV-seropositive. Each CDR3 is given with its conserved first and last residue. A D gene is named only where the DNA matches it firmly. Only part of the rows carry a size: once, few, many, or a class if the clone is expanded.

. | TRBJ2-5 | TRBV7-2 | . | TGTGCCAGCAGCTTATCCAGGCAAGAGACCCAGTACTTC | CASSLSRQETQYF
. | TRBJ1-3 | TRBV4-3 | . | TGCGCCAGCAGCCAAGAGGCGGGATCGGGCTCTTCTGGAAACACCATATATTTT | CASSQEAGSGSSGNTIYF
. | TRBJ1-3 | TRBV18 | . | TGTGCCAGCTCACGGACCCAGACAGCATTCTCTGGAAACACCATATATTTT | CASSRTQTAFSGNTIYF
. | TRBJ2-1 | TRBV11-3 | . | TGTGCCAGCAGCTTAGATCGGGTGAAGGGAGGACCCTACAATGAGCAGTTCTTC | CASSLDRVKGGPYNEQFF
TRBD2 | TRBJ2-1 | TRBV9 | . | TGTGCCAGCAGCGTGTCAACCGGGACTAGCGGGACAAATGAGCAGTTCTTC | CASSVSTGTSGTNEQFF
TRBD2 | TRBJ2-1 | TRBV19 | . | TGTGCCAGTAGTATAGGTAGCGGGACATACAATGAGCAGTTCTTC | CASSIGSGTYNEQFF
TRBD1 | TRBJ1-1 | TRBV7-9 | . | TGTGCCAGCAGCCGCCGGACAGGGGAAGGGACTGAAGCTTTCTTT | CASSRRTGEGTEAFF
. | TRBJ2-3 | TRBV13 | . | TGTGCCAGCAGCTTCAGGGGTACGCAGTATTTT | CASSFRGTQYF
. | TRBJ2-3 | TRBV11-2 | . | TGTGCCAGCAGCTTCGGCAGGTCCACAGATACGCAGTATTTT | CASSFGRSTDTQYF
. | TRBJ1-1 | TRBV10-3 | . | TGTGCCATCAGTGATCGGGGCAGGGAGGGCACTGAAGCTTTCTTT | CAISDRGREGTEAFF
. | TRBJ1-1 | TRBV10-3 | . | TGTGCCATCAGCGAAACAGGGAACACTGAAGCTTTCTTT | CAISETGNTEAFF
. | TRBJ1-5 | TRBV30 | few | TGTGCCTGGACCGGGGACTCCAATCAGCCCCAGCATTTT | CAWTGDSNQPQHF
. | TRBJ2-7 | TRBV5-5 | . | TGTGCCAGCAGCTTGCGTGCCTACGAGCAGTACTTC | CASSLRAYEQYF
. | TRBJ2-7 | TRBV7-8 | few | TGTGCCAGCAGCTTTTACGGGAACGCCTACGAGCAGTACTTC | CASSFYGNAYEQYF
TRBD1 | TRBJ1-5 | TRBV6-6 | . | TGTGCCAGCAGCCCCCGGGACAGGGGAGGCAATCAGCCCCAGCATTTT | CASSPRDRGGNQPQHF
TRBD2 | TRBJ2-2 | TRBV4-1 | . | TGCGCCAGCAGCCAAGAAGGGGAGGGCGGGGAGCTGTTTTTT | CASSQEGEGGELFF
. | TRBJ2-3 | TRBV5-5 | . | TGTGCCAGCAGCTTGGCAGGAACGGATACGCAGTATTTT | CASSLAGTDTQYF
. | TRBJ1-1 | TRBV7-8 | . | TGTGCCAGCAGCTTAAATCCGGGGTCTGCCACTGAAGCTTTCTTT | CASSLNPGSATEAFF
TRBD1 | TRBJ2-7 | TRBV4-1 | . | TGCGCCAGCAGCCAAGATAGGACAGGGGGCGGCCGATACGAGCAGTACTTC | CASSQDRTGGGRYEQYF
TRBD2 | TRBJ2-5 | TRBV5-1 | . | TGCGCCAGCAGCCCCGGGACTAGCGGGGCCCCAGAGACCCAGTACTTC | CASSPGTSGAPETQYF
. | TRBJ1-1 | TRBV6-6 | . | TGTGCCAGCAGTGGAGAGAAGGCTTTCTTT | CASSGEKAFF
. | TRBJ1-4 | TRBV19 | once | TGTGCCAGTAGTCCCCGGGAGGCGGGCGAAAAACTGTTTTTT | CASSPREAGEKLFF
TRBD1 | TRBJ2-1 | TRBV9 | . | TGTGCCAGCAGCGGCTGGACAGGGGGCCTTAATGAGCAGTTCTTC | CASSGWTGGLNEQFF
TRBD1 | TRBJ1-3 | TRBV11-2 | once | TGTGCCAGCAGCCTTACAGGGGCTGGAAACACCATATATTTT | CASSLTGAGNTIYF
. | TRBJ1-2 | TRBV14 | . | TGTGCCAGCAGCCAAGACAGGTGGGGCTACACCTTC | CASSQDRWGYTF
TRBD1 | TRBJ1-5 | TRBV6-1 | . | TGTGCCAGCAACGGGGGACAGAGGAATCAGCCCCAGCATTTT | CASNGGQRNQPQHF
TRBD2 | TRBJ2-7 | TRBV6-5 | . | TGTGCCAGCAGTTCAACTAGCGGGAGTTCCTACGAGCAGTACTTC | CASSSTSGSSYEQYF
. | TRBJ2-7 | TRBV7-9 | . | TGTGCCAGCAGCTTAAGAGACTACGAGCAGTACTTC | CASSLRDYEQYF
. | TRBJ2-3 | TRBV4-1 | . | TGCGCCAGCAGCCAGGGGGGATTGACAGATACGCAGTATTTT | CASSQGGLTDTQYF
TRBD1 | TRBJ2-3 | TRBV30 | . | TGTGCCTGGAGGGGGACAGGGGGCTCATATACGCAGTATTTT | CAWRGTGGSYTQYF
TRBD1 | TRBJ1-1 | TRBV9 | . | TGTGCCAGCAGCCCGCGGACAGGGGCTAACACTGAAGCTTTCTTT | CASSPRTGANTEAFF
. | TRBJ1-1 | TRBV6-5 | . | TGTGCCAGCATCCCCAGGTCCCGCAGGGATGCTTTCTTT | CASIPRSRRDAFF
. | TRBJ1-2 | TRBV19 | . | TGTGCCAGTAGCATCGGGGCTAACTATGGCTACACCTTC | CASSIGANYGYTF
TRBD1 | TRBJ1-2 | TRBV7-9 | . | TGTGCCAGCAGCTTGGCAGACAGGGCCTATGGCTACACCTTC | CASSLADRAYGYTF
TRBD2 | TRBJ2-7 | TRBV6-6 | . | TGTGCCACCCGCCGGGGGGCCTACGAGCAGTACTTC | CATRRGAYEQYF
. | TRBJ2-7 | TRBV6-4 | . | TGTGCCAGCAGTGACTCGGGGGGGGCCGGCGAGCAGTACTTC | CASSDSGGAGEQYF
TRBD1 | TRBJ1-6 | TRBV4-1 | . | TGCGCCAGCAGCCAACAGGGACAGGGAAATTCACCCCTCCACTTT | CASSQQGQGNSPLHF
. | TRBJ2-7 | TRBV25-1 | . | TGTGCCAGCAGGGGGGGGAGGGGGAACGAGCAGTACTTC | CASRGGRGNEQYF
. | TRBJ2-3 | TRBV7-3 | . | TGTGCCAGCAGCTTGGCGGGAAGCACAGATACGCAGTATTTT | CASSLAGSTDTQYF
. | TRBJ2-3 | TRBV7-9 | . | TGTGCCAGCAGCTTAAGGGCTAGCAAAACAGATACGCAGTATTTT | CASSLRASKTDTQYF
TRBD2 | TRBJ2-7 | TRBV11-3 | . | TGTGCCAGCAGCCCGGGGACTAGCGGGTACGAGCAGTACTTC | CASSPGTSGYEQYF
. | TRBJ1-1 | TRBV4-3 | . | TGCGCCAGCAGCCAGGAACGGGGCACTGAAGCTTTCTTT | CASSQERGTEAFF
. | TRBJ2-7 | TRBV14 | . | TGTGCCAGCAGCCGGGCGGGCTCCCCAGAGCAGTACTTC | CASSRAGSPEQYF
TRBD2 | TRBJ2-2 | TRBV30 | once | TGTGCCTGGAGTGTAGGCGGGGGGCCGAACACCGGGGAGCTGTTTTTT | CAWSVGGGPNTGELFF
TRBD2 | TRBJ2-1 | TRBV18 | . | TGTGCCAGCTCACCGGGTAGCGGGCGTCTCAATGAGCAGTTCTTC | CASSPGSGRLNEQFF
TRBD1 | TRBJ1-2 | TRBV2 | . | TGTGCCAGCAGTGAAAATCGCGGGACAGGGAATCACTATGGCTACACCTTC | CASSENRGTGNHYGYTF
. | TRBJ1-1 | TRBV7-6 | . | TGTGCCAGCAGCCCCCGGGGGGCGCGCACTGAAGCTTTCTTT | CASSPRGARTEAFF
TRBD2 | TRBJ2-4 | TRBV27 | . | TGTGCCAGCAGTTTATACGGTCGGGCTAGCGGGAGAGGAGTTAACATTCAGTACTTC | CASSLYGRASGRGVNIQYF